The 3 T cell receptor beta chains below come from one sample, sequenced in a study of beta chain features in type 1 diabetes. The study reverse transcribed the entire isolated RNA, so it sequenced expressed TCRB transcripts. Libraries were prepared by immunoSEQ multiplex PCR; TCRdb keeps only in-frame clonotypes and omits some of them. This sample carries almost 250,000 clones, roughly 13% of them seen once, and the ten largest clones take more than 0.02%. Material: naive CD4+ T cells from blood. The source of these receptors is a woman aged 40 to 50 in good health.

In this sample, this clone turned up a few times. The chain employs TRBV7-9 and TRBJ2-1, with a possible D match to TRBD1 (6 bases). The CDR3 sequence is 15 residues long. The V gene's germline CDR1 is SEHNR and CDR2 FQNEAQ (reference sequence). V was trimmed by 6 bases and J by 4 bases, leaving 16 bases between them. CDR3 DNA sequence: TGTGCCAGCAGTCGGACTGCAGGGGTTTACAATGAGCAGTTCTTC. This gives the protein CASSRTAGVYNEQFF.

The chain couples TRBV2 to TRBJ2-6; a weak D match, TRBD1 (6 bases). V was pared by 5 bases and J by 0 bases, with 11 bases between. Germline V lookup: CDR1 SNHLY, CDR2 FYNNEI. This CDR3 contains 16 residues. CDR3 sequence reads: CASSKDRRSGANVLTF. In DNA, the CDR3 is TGTGCCAGCAGTAAAGACAGGCGCTCTGGGGCCAACGTCCTGACTTTC.

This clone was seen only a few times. The CDR3 nucleotides are TGCGCCAGCAGTTCGGGACAGGGTGAAGCTTTCTTT. The encoded protein is CASSSGQGEAFF. The V gene is TRBV5-1, the J gene TRBJ1-1, with 9 bases lining up with TRBD1. The germline V gene encodes CDR1 SGHRS and CDR2 YFSETQ. The CDR3 is 12 residues long. J lost 7 bases, V lost 5 bases, and 3 bases had no gene match.